This TCR beta chain was profiled in a study of Ad26.COV2.S vaccination and SARS-CoV-2 variants. This clone was seen a single time. Its cognate antigen is unknown. The V gene's germline CDR1 is KGHSH and CDR2 LQKENI. The CDR3 consists of 13 residues. V lost 5 bases to trimming and J lost 8 bases, with 12 bases between them. Method: immunoSEQ multiplex PCR; TCRdb's copy keeps in-frame clones and lacks some. The sample includes around 350,000 clones, approximately 90% of them seen just once. Study-wide results and limits: Considerable breadth of spike-specific CD8+ and CD4+ T cell responses has reportedly been documented following vaccination.

Source: peripheral blood, taken after recovery from COVID-19. The chain carries TRBV18 and TRBJ2-2; D gene uncertain. This receptor was obtained from a human donor who had recovered from COVID-19. The CDR3 DNA sequence: TGTGCCAGCTCAACCCTGATGAGAGGGGAGCTGTTTTTT. Protein product: CASSTLMRGELFF.